The next 19 T cell receptor beta chains were all read from a single sample in a study of T cell repertoires in cytomegalovirus infection (dated by TCRdb to the late 2010s). The data were produced on an Illumina HiSeq 1500. TCRdb handled the public reads itself, with Q25 trimming in fastp and clone calling in MiXCR, and kept productive beta chains. Identical CDR3 proteins give one entry, which carries the most common genes and DNA. The table for this sample lists 600,000 to 800,000 distinct CDR3 sequences; approximately 24% of them were counted only once. The ten largest clones take up 6.5% to 10% of the sample. Sequences were obtained from CD8+ T cells from PBMCs. The receptor set was obtained from a human donor in good health (CMV status not recorded). Some clones in this sample may be carry-over from other donors' samples.

This clonotype has only a few counts. A much bigger clone sits one base away, suggesting this may be a read error. The chain has TRBV7-2 and TRBJ1-1; D is ambiguous. Germline lookup yields CDR1 SGHTA and CDR2 FQGNSA. CDR3 length: 13 residues. The ends were cut back, 5 bases at V and 3 bases at J, with 10 bases in the middle. Written as DNA, the CDR3 is TGTGCCAGCAGCGAACGGAGGGACACTGAAGCTTTCTTT. Protein product: CASSERRDTEAFF.

This clonotype was found many times. J is TRBJ2-5 and V is TRBV6-2 or TRBV6-3; TRBD2 matches 8 bases. Losses at the gene ends were 6 bases for V and 5 bases for J; bases not matched to a gene: 17. The CDR3 runs to 17 residues. The germline CDR1 and CDR2 sequences are MNHEY and SVGEGT. The CDR3 region is CASSPGLAGHGEETQYF. The CDR3 DNA is TGTGCCAGCAGCCCCGGACTAGCCGGACACGGAGAGGAGACCCAGTACTTC.

The V and J genes are TRBV18 and TRBJ2-1; TRBD2 might be the D (6 bases). CDR1 KGHSH and CDR2 LQKENI come from the germline V gene. The CDR3 totals 14 residues. V lost 6 bases and J 6 bases, leaving 15 bases between the germline ends. The CDR3: CASSLTRWANEQFF. CDR3 DNA sequence: TGTGCCAGCTCCCTGACTAGGTGGGCCAATGAGCAGTTCTTC.

This clonotype was seen ten or more times. This rearrangement joins TRBV7-8 to TRBJ2-5; D possibly corresponds to TRBD1 (6 bases). This CDR3 has 15 amino acids. Germline V gene sequence: CDR1 SGHVS, CDR2 FQNEAQ. V was pared by 0 bases and J by 5 bases, with 13 bases between. The CDR3 DNA reads as TGTGCCAGCAGCTTAGCGACCAGGGGCCGGGAGACCCAGTACTTC. Its protein product is CASSLATRGRETQYF. Based on the CDR3 plus reference TRBV7-8 and TRBJ2-5, the full variable domain is GAGVSQSPRYKVAKRGQDVALRCDPISGHVSLFWYQQALGQGPEFLTYFQNEAQLDKSGLPSDRFFAERPEGSVSTLKIQRTQQEDSAVYLCASSLATRGRETQYFGPGTRLLVL.

This clonotype has a handful of counts. This chain uses TRBV24-1 with TRBJ2-7; possible D gene TRBD2, 6 bases. The CDR3 is 15 amino acids. Germline V gene lookup returns CDR1 KGHDR and CDR2 SFDVKD. Trimming shortened V by 4 bases and J by 4 bases, and 16 bases separated the two germline ends. CDR3 amino acids: CATSDPQRAGYEQYF. In DNA form, the CDR3 reads TGTGCCACCAGTGACCCTCAGCGGGCGGGATACGAGCAGTACTTC.

At least ten counts were recorded for this clonotype. The chain is built from TRBV14 and TRBJ2-1, with 8 bases lining up with TRBD1. The V segment lost 3 bases and the J segment 4 bases; nucleotides outside the gene matches: 8. Germline V CDR1 and CDR2: SGHDN, FVKESK. CDR3 length: 16 amino acids. CDR3 sequence (DNA): TGTGCCAGCAGCCATCCCGGGACAGGCCATTACAATGAGCAGTTCTTC. Protein sequence: CASSHPGTGHYNEQFF. Full variable domain (remainder filled in from reference TRBV14 and TRBJ2-1): EAGVTQFPSHSVIEKGQTVTLRCDPISGHDNLYWYRRVMGKEIKFLLHFVKESKQDESGMPNNRFLAERTGGTYSTLKVQPAELEDSGVYFCASSHPGTGHYNEQFFGPGTRLTVL.

The chain has TRBV6-5 and TRBJ2-1, with D maybe TRBD1 (6 bases). The germline V gene has CDR1 MNHEY and CDR2 SVGAGI. The ends were cut back, 6 bases at V and 7 bases at J, with 16 bases in the middle. The CDR3 sequence is 14 residues long. CDR3 DNA sequence: TGTGCCAGCAGCCATACTAACACAGGGAATGAGCAGTTCTTC. Amino acids: CASSHTNTGNEQFF.

As concerns this clonotype: One end of the junction fails to match germline, which may point to a read error. The chain recombines TRBV2 with TRBJ2-1; D is perhaps TRBD2 (5 bases). Looked up from germline, CDR1 is SNHLY and CDR2 is FYNNEI. CDR3 length: 14 amino acids. For the CDR3, the DNA is TGTGTCAGCAGCCCGGACCCGGGAAATCTCCCCCAAAGCTTC. This encodes CVSSPDPGNLPQSF.

This clonotype showed up many times. V and J are TRBV7-2 and TRBJ1-5; tentative D call: TRBD1 (5 bases). The CDR3 covers 15 residues. Trimming left V 2 bases short and J 8 bases short, with 16 bases between. CDR1 is SGHTA and CDR2 is FQGNSA in the germline V gene. Here the CDR3 reads CASSLSGARAEPQHF. In nucleotides, the CDR3 is TGTGCCAGCAGCTTAAGTGGGGCACGGGCGGAGCCCCAGCATTTT.

This clonotype has just a few counts. The chain uses TRBV5-5 and TRBJ2-3; tentatively, D is TRBD2 (6 bases). Trimming took off 1 base at V and 1 base at J, with 13 bases between the two ends. The CDR3 runs to 16 residues. The germline gives CDR1 SGHKS, CDR2 YYEKEE (reference sequence). The CDR3 here is CASSLPPWGGTDTQYF. The CDR3 DNA sequence: TGTGCCAGCAGCTTGCCTCCATGGGGGGGCACAGATACGCAGTATTTT.

This clonotype was recorded a few times. The chain links TRBV7-9 to TRBJ1-3, with D hard to call. Germline V gene data show CDR1 as SEHNR and CDR2 as FQNEAQ (reference sequence). CDR3 length: 16 residues. V lost 5 bases and J 0 bases, leaving 14 bases between the germline ends. CDR3 DNA: TGTGCCAGCAGCAAGCGAGACGGGCCCTCTGGAAACACCATATATTTT. Its protein is CASSKRDGPSGNTIYF.

J is TRBJ2-7 and V is TRBV6-5; D might be TRBD1 (5 bases). This CDR3 region has 15 residues. The germline V gene encodes CDR1 MNHEY and CDR2 SVGAGI. The V gene lost 6 bases and the J gene lost 2 bases, with 17 bases spanning the gap. CDR3 DNA sequence: TGTGCCAGCAGGCCGGACGCAGGGTGGACCTACGAGCAGTACGTC. Amino acids: CASRPDAGWTYEQYV.

This clonotype occurred a few times. The chain carries TRBV28 and TRBJ2-7; 10 bases line up with TRBD2. V shed 3 bases, J shed 6 bases, and the junction held 5 bases outside the gene matches. Per the germline V gene, CDR1 is MDHEN and CDR2 is SYDVKM. The CDR3 sequence is 14 residues long. DNA of the CDR3: TGTGCCAGCAGTTTTCAGCGGGGGGGCGGCGAGCAGTACGTC. This codes for CASSFQRGGGEQYV.

The chain carries TRBV6-2 or TRBV6-3 and TRBJ1-2; D remains ambiguous. Trimming took 2 bases from V and 4 from J, leaving 8 bases between them. The CDR3 is 13 residues long. Germline-derived CDR1 and CDR2 are MNHEY and SVGEGT. The CDR3 nucleotides read TGTGCCAGCAGTTACACCGACACCTATGGCTACACCTTC. This encodes CASSYTDTYGYTF.

This clonotype has ten or more counts. The V call is TRBV7-8, the J call TRBJ1-1; 8 bases are shared with TRBD1. Germline values: CDR1 SGHVS, CDR2 FQNEAQ. The junction had 9 bases not matched to a gene; V was cut back by 5 bases and J by 1 base. CDR3 size: 16 residues. The CDR3 loop reads CASSRDRPRRNTEAFF. CDR3 DNA sequence: TGTGCCAGCAGCCGGGACAGGCCCCGAAGGAACACTGAAGCTTTCTTT.

This clonotype was observed a handful of times. The CDR3 DNA reads as TGTGCCAGCAGTTTAGGGAGGACAGGCACCCCATCCGGCGAGCAGTACGTC. This encodes CASSLGRTGTPSGEQYV. The V gene is TRBV12-3 or TRBV12-4, the J gene TRBJ2-7; TRBD1 matches at 7 bases. CDR3 size: 17 residues. Trimming took 1 base from V and 6 from J; bases not matched to a gene: 15.

This clonotype turned up a few times. The CDR3 DNA sequence: TGTGCCAGCAGTCCCGCGGGGGGGACCACTGAAGCTTTCTTT. Protein product: CASSPAGGTTEAFF. V and J are TRBV6-2 or TRBV6-3 and TRBJ1-1; tentative D call: TRBD1 (5 bases). The CDR3 has 14 amino acids. Deletions cut 5 bases from V and 4 bases from J, with 14 bases between. Germline CDR1 reads MNHEY; CDR2 reads SVGEGT.

This clonotype came up a few times. The V call is TRBV7-9, the J call TRBJ2-1, with D perhaps matching TRBD2 (6 bases). V shed 4 bases and J shed 6 bases, with 16 bases lying between them. Germline CDR1 and CDR2: SEHNR and FQNEAQ (reference sequence). The CDR3 contains 15 residues. The DNA for the CDR3 is TGTGCCAGCAGCTCCGGAGGGAGGCCACTCAATGAGCAGTTCTTC. Translated, it gives CASSSGGRPLNEQFF. Complete variable domain (other parts from reference TRBV7-9 and TRBJ2-1): DTGVSQNPRHKITKRGQNVTFRCDPISEHNRLYWYRQTLGQGPEFLTYFQNEAQLEKSRLLSDRFSAERPKGSFSTLEIQRTEQGDSAMYLCASSSGGRPLNEQFFGPGTRLTVL.

The chain uses TRBV7-9 and TRBJ1-2; 8 bases line up with TRBD1. CDR1 and CDR2 from the germline V gene are SEHNR and FQNEAQ (reference sequence). The V gene end was trimmed by 5 bases and the J gene end by 13 bases; junction bases not matched to a gene: 12. The CDR3 covers 13 residues. CDR3 DNA: TGTGCCAGCAGCCCCTGGGACAGGAGTGGGCTCACCTTC. The encoded protein is CASSPWDRSGLTF.